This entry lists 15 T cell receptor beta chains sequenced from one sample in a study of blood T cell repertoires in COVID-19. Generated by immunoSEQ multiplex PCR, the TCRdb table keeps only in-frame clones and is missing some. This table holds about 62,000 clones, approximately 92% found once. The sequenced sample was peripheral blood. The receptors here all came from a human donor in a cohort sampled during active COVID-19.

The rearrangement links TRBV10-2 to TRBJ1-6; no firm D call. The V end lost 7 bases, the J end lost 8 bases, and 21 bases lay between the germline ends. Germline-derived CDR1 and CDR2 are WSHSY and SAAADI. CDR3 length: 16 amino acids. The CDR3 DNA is TGCGCCAGCACCGAACGCGGACTACCCTTTTATTCACCCCTCCACTTT. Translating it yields CASTERGLPFYSPLHF.

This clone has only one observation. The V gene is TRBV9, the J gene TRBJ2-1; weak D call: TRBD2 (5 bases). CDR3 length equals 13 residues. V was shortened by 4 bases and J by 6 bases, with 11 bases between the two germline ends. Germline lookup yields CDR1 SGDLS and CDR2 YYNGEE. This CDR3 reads CASSLSEGNEQFF. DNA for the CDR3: TGTGCCAGCAGCCTCAGTGAGGGCAATGAGCAGTTCTTC.

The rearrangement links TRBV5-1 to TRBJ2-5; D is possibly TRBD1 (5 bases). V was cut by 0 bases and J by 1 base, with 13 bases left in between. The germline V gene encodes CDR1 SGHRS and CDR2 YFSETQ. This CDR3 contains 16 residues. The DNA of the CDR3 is TGCGCCAGCAGCTTGGGTCCGCAGGGTGGCCAAGAGACCCAGTACTTC. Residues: CASSLGPQGGQETQYF.

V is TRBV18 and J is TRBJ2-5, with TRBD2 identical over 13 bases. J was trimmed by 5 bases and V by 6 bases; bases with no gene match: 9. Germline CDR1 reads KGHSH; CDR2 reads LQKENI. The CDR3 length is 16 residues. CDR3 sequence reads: CASSPRTSGRSETQYF. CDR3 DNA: TGTGCCAGCTCCCCCCGGACTAGCGGGAGATCCGAGACCCAGTACTTC.

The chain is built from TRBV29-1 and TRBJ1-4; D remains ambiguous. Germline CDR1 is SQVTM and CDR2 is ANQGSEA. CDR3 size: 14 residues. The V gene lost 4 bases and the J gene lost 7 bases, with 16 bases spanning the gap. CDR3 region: CSVGLDGFGEKLFF. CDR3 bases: TGCAGCGTTGGCCTAGACGGGTTCGGTGAAAAACTGTTTTTT.

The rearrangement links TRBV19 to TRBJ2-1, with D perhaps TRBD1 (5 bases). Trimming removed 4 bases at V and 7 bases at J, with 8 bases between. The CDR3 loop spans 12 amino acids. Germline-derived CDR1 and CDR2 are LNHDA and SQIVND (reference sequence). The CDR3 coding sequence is TGTGCCAGTAGTAATAGGGGAAATGAGCAGTTCTTC. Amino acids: CASSNRGNEQFF.

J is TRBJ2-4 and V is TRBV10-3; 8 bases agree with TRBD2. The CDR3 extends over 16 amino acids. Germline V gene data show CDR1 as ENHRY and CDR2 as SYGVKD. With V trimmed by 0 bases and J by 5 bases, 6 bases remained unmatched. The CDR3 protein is CAISESAGGAQNIQYF. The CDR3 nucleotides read TGTGCCATCAGTGAGTCCGCCGGGGGGGCTCAAAACATTCAGTACTTC.

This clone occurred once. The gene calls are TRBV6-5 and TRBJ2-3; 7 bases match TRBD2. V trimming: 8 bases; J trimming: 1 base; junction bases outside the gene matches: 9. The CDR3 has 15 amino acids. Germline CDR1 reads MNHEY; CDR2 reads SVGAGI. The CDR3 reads CASAEVAGRTDTQYF. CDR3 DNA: TGTGCCAGCGCGGAGGTAGCGGGCCGCACAGATACGCAGTATTTT.

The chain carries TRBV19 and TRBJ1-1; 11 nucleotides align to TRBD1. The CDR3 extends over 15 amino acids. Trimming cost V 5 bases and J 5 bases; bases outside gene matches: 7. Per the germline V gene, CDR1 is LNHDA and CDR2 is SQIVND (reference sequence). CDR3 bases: TGTGCCAGTAGTCCCGGGGGACAGGGGGGTACTGAAGCTTTCTTT. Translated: CASSPGGQGGTEAFF. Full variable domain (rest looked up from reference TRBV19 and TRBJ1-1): DGGITQSPKYLFRKEGQNVTLSCEQNLNHDAMYWYRQDPGQGLRLIYYSQIVNDFQKGDIAEGYSVSREKKESFPLTVTSAQKNPTAFYLCASSPGGQGGTEAFFGQGTRLTVV.

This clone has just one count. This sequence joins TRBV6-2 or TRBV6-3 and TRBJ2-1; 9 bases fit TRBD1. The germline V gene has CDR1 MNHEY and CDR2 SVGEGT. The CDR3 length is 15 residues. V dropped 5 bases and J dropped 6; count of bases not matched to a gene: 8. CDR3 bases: TGTGCCAGCAGTAGGACAGGGGCTATGGGCAATGAGCAGTTCTTC. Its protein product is CASSRTGAMGNEQFF.

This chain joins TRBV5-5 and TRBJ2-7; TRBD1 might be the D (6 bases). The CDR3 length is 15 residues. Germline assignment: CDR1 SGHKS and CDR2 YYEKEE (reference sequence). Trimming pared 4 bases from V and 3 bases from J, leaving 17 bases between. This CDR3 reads CASSPDSTSYYEQYF. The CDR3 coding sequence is TGTGCCAGCAGCCCGGACAGCACCAGCTACTACGAGCAGTACTTC.

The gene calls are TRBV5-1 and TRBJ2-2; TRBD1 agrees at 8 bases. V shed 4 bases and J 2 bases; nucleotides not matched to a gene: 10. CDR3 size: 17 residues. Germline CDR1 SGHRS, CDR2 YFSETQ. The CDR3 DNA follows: TGCGCCAGCAGCCCTTTTCCTCAGGGGGCAAACACCGGGGAGCTGTTTTTT. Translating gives CASSPFPQGANTGELFF.

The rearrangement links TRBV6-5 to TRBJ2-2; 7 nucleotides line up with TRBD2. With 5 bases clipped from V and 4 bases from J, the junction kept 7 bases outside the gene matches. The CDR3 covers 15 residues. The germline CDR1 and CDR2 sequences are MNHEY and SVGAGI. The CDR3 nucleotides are TGTGCCAGCAGTCCCCAATGGGGGGGCACCGGGGAGCTGTTTTTT. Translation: CASSPQWGGTGELFF.

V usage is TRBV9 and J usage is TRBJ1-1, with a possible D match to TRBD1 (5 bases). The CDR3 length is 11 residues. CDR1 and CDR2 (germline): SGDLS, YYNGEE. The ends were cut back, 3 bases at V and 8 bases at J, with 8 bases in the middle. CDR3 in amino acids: CASSAQGEAFF. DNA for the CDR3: TGTGCCAGCAGCGCTCAGGGCGAAGCTTTCTTT.

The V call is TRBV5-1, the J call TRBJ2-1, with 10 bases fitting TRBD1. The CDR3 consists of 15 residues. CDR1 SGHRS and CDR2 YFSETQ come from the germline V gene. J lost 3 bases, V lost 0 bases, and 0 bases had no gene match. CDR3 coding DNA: TGCGCCAGCAGCTTGGGGACAGGGGGCTACAATGAGCAGTTCTTC. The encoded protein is CASSLGTGGYNEQFF.